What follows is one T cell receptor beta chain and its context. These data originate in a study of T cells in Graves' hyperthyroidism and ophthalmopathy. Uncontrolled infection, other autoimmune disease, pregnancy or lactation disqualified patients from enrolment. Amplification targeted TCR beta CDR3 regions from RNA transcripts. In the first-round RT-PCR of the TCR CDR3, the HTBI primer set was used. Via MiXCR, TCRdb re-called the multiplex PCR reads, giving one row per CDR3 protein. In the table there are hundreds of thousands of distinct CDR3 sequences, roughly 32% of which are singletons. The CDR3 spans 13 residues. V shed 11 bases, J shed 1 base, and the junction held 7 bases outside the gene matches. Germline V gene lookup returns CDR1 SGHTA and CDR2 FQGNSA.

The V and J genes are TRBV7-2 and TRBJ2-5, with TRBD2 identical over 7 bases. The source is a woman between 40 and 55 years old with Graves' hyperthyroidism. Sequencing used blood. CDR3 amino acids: CASGGRTQETQYF. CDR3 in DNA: TGTGCCTCGGGGGGACGGACCCAAGAGACCCAGTACTTC.